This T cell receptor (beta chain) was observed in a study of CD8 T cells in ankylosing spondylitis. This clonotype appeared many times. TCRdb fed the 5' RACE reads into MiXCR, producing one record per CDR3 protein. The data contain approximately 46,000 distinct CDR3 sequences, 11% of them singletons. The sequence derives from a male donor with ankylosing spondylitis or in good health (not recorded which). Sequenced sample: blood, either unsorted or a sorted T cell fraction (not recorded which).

Here the CDR3 reads CSAQEGYGYGYTF. DNA of the CDR3: TGCAGTGCCCAGGAGGGATATGGGTATGGCTACACCTTC. The rearrangement uses TRBV20-1 and TRBJ1-2; D gene unclear. Trimming stripped 6 bases from V and 5 bases from J, with 16 bases between. This CDR3 is 13 amino acids long. Germline loops: CDR1 DFQATT, CDR2 SNEGSKA (reference sequence).